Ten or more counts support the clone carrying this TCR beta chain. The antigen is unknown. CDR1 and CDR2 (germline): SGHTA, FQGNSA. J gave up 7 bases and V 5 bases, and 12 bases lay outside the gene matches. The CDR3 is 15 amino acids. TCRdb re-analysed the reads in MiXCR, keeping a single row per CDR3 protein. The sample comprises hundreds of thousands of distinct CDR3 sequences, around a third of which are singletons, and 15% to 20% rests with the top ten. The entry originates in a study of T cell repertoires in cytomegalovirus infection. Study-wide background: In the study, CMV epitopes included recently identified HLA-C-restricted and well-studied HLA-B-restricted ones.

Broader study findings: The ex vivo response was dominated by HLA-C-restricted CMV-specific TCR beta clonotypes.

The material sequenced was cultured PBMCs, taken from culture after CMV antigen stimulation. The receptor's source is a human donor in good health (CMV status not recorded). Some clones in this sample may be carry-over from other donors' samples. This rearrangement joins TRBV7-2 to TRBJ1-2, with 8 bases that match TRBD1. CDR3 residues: CASSTSGQGWGGYTF. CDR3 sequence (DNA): TGTGCCAGCAGCACTTCCGGACAGGGTTGGGGTGGCTACACCTTC.